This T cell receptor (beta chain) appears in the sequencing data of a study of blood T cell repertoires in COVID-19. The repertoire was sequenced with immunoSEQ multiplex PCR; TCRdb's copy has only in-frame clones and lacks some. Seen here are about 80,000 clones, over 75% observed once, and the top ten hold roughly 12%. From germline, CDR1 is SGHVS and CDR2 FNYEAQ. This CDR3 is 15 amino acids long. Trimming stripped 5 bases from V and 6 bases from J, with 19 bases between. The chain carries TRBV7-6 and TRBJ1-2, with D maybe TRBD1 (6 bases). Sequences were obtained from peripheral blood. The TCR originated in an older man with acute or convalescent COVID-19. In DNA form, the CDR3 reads TGTGCCAGCAGCACTGGACAGCCAAAGTTACATGGCTACACCTTC. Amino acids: CASSTGQPKLHGYTF.